Below, 11 T cell receptor beta chains from the same sample are listed, as sequenced in a study of blood T cells in healthy people across ages. A J-beta primer mix and a sample-barcoded 5' primer were used in a second PCR of about 6 to 12 cycles. TCRdb ran MiXCR on the 5' RACE reads and lists one entry per CDR3 protein. The sample lists over 1,500,000 distinct CDR3 sequences, around 40% seen once, with roughly 23% in the top ten. Material: blood. The receptors stem from a human donor in good health.

The chain joins TRBV20-1 to TRBJ2-6, with TRBD1 matching over 7 bases. Germline values: CDR1 DFQATT, CDR2 SNEGSKA (reference sequence). The trim removed 3 bases at V and 0 bases at J, leaving 5 bases unmatched. The length of the CDR3 is 16 residues. Here the CDR3 DNA reads TGCAGTGCTAGTACAGGGGCCCCCTCTGGGGCCAACGTCCTGACTTTC. It encodes CSASTGAPSGANVLTF.

This clonotype was picked up one time. The V gene is TRBV20-1, the J gene TRBJ2-1; D possibly corresponds to TRBD2 (5 bases). This CDR3 is 18 amino acids long. Germline CDR1 reads DFQATT; CDR2 reads SNEGSKA (reference sequence). Trimming shortened V by 4 bases and J by 4 bases, and 26 bases separated the two germline ends. CDR3 sequence reads: CSATLSVWGVGLYNEQFF. CDR3 DNA: TGCAGTGCTACCCTCTCCGTTTGGGGAGTGGGCCTTTACAATGAGCAGTTCTTC.

The chain recombines TRBV11-1 with TRBJ2-7; D not resolved. This CDR3 has 14 residues. V dropped 2 bases and J dropped 1 base, with 9 bases sitting between them. CDR1 SGHAT and CDR2 FQDESV come from the germline V gene (reference sequence). For the CDR3, the DNA is TGTGCCAGCAGCTTAAGAAGGCAATCCTACGAGCAGTACTTC. This sequence encodes CASSLRRQSYEQYF.

In DNA, the CDR3 is TGTGCCAGCTCACCAAACGCGGTCCCGGGTCAGCCCCAGCATTTT. Its protein is CASSPNAVPGQPQHF. V is TRBV18 and J is TRBJ1-5, with D unclear. Per the germline V gene, CDR1 is KGHSH and CDR2 is LQKENI. This CDR3 is built from 15 residues. V was shortened by 2 bases and J by 6 bases, with 14 bases between the two germline ends.

This clonotype appeared many times. The chain links TRBV18 to TRBJ2-7; TRBD1 is a possible D gene (5 bases). Germline V CDR1 and CDR2: KGHSH, LQKENI. V was shortened by 2 bases and J by 0 bases, with 8 bases between the two germline ends. This CDR3 spans 14 amino acids. The CDR3 DNA is TGTGCCAGCTCACCAGGGGCTAGCTCCTACGAGCAGTACTTC. It yields the protein CASSPGASSYEQYF.

This chain uses TRBV20-1 with TRBJ2-3; a weak D match, TRBD2 (5 bases). Germline-derived CDR1 and CDR2 are DFQATT and SNEGSKA (reference sequence). Trimming stripped 2 bases from V and 5 bases from J, with 20 bases between. The CDR3 length is 16 residues. Here the CDR3 reads CSARRTSSGPGDTQYF. The CDR3 coding sequence is TGCAGTGCTAGACGGACTTCTAGTGGTCCAGGAGATACGCAGTATTTT.

This clonotype was seen repeatedly, ten times or more. The chain links TRBV12-3 or TRBV12-4 to TRBJ2-1, with TRBD2 matching over 9 bases. Trimming at V came to 3 bases and at J to 7 bases, leaving 4 bases not matched to a gene. The CDR3 extends over 14 amino acids. CDR3 residues: CASSFGTSLNEQFF. In DNA form, the CDR3 reads TGTGCCAGCAGTTTCGGGACTAGCTTGAATGAGCAGTTCTTC.

CDR3 nucleotide sequence: TGTGCCAGCAGCTCAATACTAGGGGGGGAGCAGTTCTTC. It encodes CASSSILGGEQFF. The gene calls are TRBV7-2 and TRBJ2-1; TRBD1 or TRBD2 may be the D gene (6 bases each). Trimming pared 4 bases from V and 10 bases from J, leaving 14 bases between. CDR3 length equals 13 residues. Germline V gene sequence: CDR1 SGHTA, CDR2 FQGNSA.

The sample holds many counts of this clonotype. This chain uses TRBV6-5 with TRBJ2-7, with 7 bases aligning to TRBD1. The germline CDR1 and CDR2 sequences are MNHEY and SVGAGI. CDR3 length equals 11 residues. V was pared by 7 bases and J by 7 bases, with 4 bases of the junction left unmatched. The CDR3 here is CASNRGYEQYF. The DNA for the CDR3 is TGTGCCAGCAACAGGGGTTATGAGCAGTACTTC.

This chain connects TRBV7-7 to TRBJ2-5; D unresolved. Germline V lookup: CDR1 SSHAT, CDR2 FNYEAQ (reference sequence). The V end was cut by 1 base, the J end by 1 base, with 4 bases between. CDR3 length equals 13 residues. DNA for the CDR3: TGTGCCAGCAGCTTAGTGTTCCAAGAGACCCAGTACTTC. This codes for CASSLVFQETQYF. Together with reference TRBV7-7 and TRBJ2-5, the CDR3 gives the full variable domain: GAGVSQSPRYKVTKRGQDVTLRCDPISSHATLYWYQQALGQGPEFLTYFNYEAQPDKSGLPSDRFSAERPEGSISTLTIQRTEQRDSAMYRCASSLVFQETQYFGPGTRLLVL.

The chain carries TRBV12-3 or TRBV12-4 and TRBJ1-6, with D perhaps matching TRBD1 (5 bases). The CDR3 consists of 16 residues. V was shortened by 6 bases and J by 10 bases, with 22 bases between the two germline ends. The DNA for the CDR3 is TGTGCCAGCAGCGATTTTTTCAGCGGGGGTCGCTCACCCCTCCACTTT. Translating it yields CASSDFFSGGRSPLHF.